The 17 T cell receptor beta chains given below trace back to one sample, sequenced in a study of blood T cell repertoires in COVID-19. Using immunoSEQ multiplex PCR, the repertoire was profiled, and TCRdb retains in-frame clones only, with some absent. This sample carries approximately 200,000 clones, about 86% of them seen once, and the ten largest clones take less than 2.5%. The sequenced sample consisted of peripheral blood. The receptors here all came from a woman aged 55-75 years with acute or convalescent COVID-19.

The chain has TRBV4-2 and TRBJ2-3, with 8 bases lining up with TRBD2. Germline V gene sequence: CDR1 LGHNA, CDR2 YNFKEQ. The CDR3 runs to 14 residues. The V segment lost 5 bases and the J segment 2 bases; nucleotides outside the gene matches: 3. The CDR3 region has the DNA TGTGCCAGCAGCTCGGGGGGGGACACAGATACGCAGTATTTT. Translating it yields CASSSGGDTDTQYF.

The rearrangement joins TRBV6-2 or TRBV6-3 to TRBJ2-4, with TRBD1 identical over 7 bases. After removal of 4 bases from V and 6 bases from J, the junction contained 12 bases not matched to a gene. The germline CDR1 and CDR2 sequences are MNHEY and SVGEGT. The CDR3 runs 16 residues. The CDR3, as DNA: TGTGCCAGCAGTTCCATCGGGACAGCCTCGCTAAACATTCAGTACTTC. It codes for CASSSIGTASLNIQYF.

The rearrangement links TRBV6-1 to TRBJ2-7, with a tentative D call TRBD1 (6 bases). Germline CDR1 is MNHNS and CDR2 is SASEGT. V gave up 0 bases and J gave up 4 bases, with 19 bases separating them. This CDR3 is 17 amino acids long. CDR3 in DNA: TGTGCCAGCAGTGAAGCGCTATTTGGTTCAAGGGGGTACGAGCAGTACTTC. Its protein product is CASSEALFGSRGYEQYF.

J is TRBJ1-2 and V is TRBV28; 7 positions match TRBD1. From germline, CDR1 is MDHEN and CDR2 SYDVKM. With 6 bases clipped from V and 2 bases from J, the junction kept 9 bases outside the gene matches. The CDR3 has 15 amino acids. The CDR3 sequence is CASSQQGIPNYGYTF. Here the CDR3 DNA reads TGTGCCAGCAGCCAACAGGGGATCCCGAACTATGGCTACACCTTC.

This sequence joins TRBV6-1 and TRBJ1-1, with D unresolved. Germline V gene lookup returns CDR1 MNHNS and CDR2 SASEGT. This CDR3 comprises 13 residues. V shed 3 bases and J shed 11 bases, with 16 bases lying between them. The DNA of the CDR3 is TGTGCCAGCAGTGATCAAACCATGGGAGCGGCTTTCTTT. Its translation is CASSDQTMGAAFF.

The rearrangement uses TRBV7-8 and TRBJ1-2; 7 nucleotides align to TRBD1. The CDR3 is 14 residues long. Germline V gene data show CDR1 as SGHVS and CDR2 as FQNEAQ. V trimming: 6 bases; J trimming: 6 bases; junction bases outside the gene matches: 10. In nucleotides, the CDR3 is TGTGCCAGCAGGCGGCCGGAGGGGGCAAATGGCTACACCTTC. The encoded protein is CASRRPEGANGYTF.

The chain combines TRBV24-1 with TRBJ2-2; TRBD2 matches 7 bases. CDR3 length: 17 residues. Unmatched junction bases numbered 13, after V lost 3 bases and J lost 7 bases. Germline CDR1 is KGHDR and CDR2 is SFDVKD. The CDR3 DNA sequence: TGTGCCACCAGTGATCCCATAGCGGGCGCGGCGGTCGGGGAGCTGTTTTTT. Encoded protein: CATSDPIAGAAVGELFF.

This chain joins TRBV4-1 and TRBJ2-3; 7 bases fit TRBD2. Trimming took 2 bases from V and 7 from J; bases not matched to a gene: 6. CDR1 is MGHRA and CDR2 is YSYEKL in the germline V gene. The CDR3 totals 14 residues. The CDR3 region has the DNA TGCGCCAGCAGCCAACGGACTAGAGCCAATACGCAGTATTTT. Protein: CASSQRTRANTQYF.

Only a few counts were recorded for this clone. V is TRBV2 and J is TRBJ1-2; TRBD1 is a possible D gene (5 bases). This CDR3 has 15 residues. V shed 4 bases and J shed 7 bases, with 19 bases lying between them. The germline CDR1 and CDR2 sequences are SNHLY and FYNNEI. The CDR3 here is CASSAETVRRGGYTF. Written as DNA, the CDR3 is TGTGCCAGCAGTGCGGAGACAGTAAGGCGGGGTGGCTACACCTTC.

This clone was counted a single time. V gene TRBV20-1 combines with J gene TRBJ2-5; D ambiguous. The germline CDR1 and CDR2 sequences are DFQATT and SNEGSKA (reference sequence). Trimming cost V 3 bases and J 1 base, with 6 bases left between them. This CDR3 contains 12 residues. DNA for the CDR3: TGCAGTGCTAGTCGAGCCCAAGAGACCCAGTACTTC. It codes for CSASRAQETQYF.

This chain connects TRBV19 to TRBJ2-5; tentatively, D is TRBD2 (6 bases). The CDR3 runs to 15 residues. Germline values: CDR1 LNHDA, CDR2 SQIVND (reference sequence). Trimming stripped 0 bases from V and 2 bases from J, with 10 bases between. The CDR3 reads CASSIDAGRQETQYF. The CDR3 nucleotides read TGTGCCAGTAGTATAGATGCGGGGCGTCAAGAGACCCAGTACTTC.

This chain connects TRBV13 to TRBJ1-1; a possible D gene is TRBD1 (6 bases). The CDR3 is 15 residues long. V was clipped by 2 bases and J by 4 bases, with 14 bases between them. The germline V gene has CDR1 PRHDT and CDR2 FYEKMQ (reference sequence). The CDR3 spells CASSLYSGGGTEAFF. The CDR3 nucleotides are TGTGCCAGCAGCTTATACTCGGGGGGCGGCACTGAAGCTTTCTTT. Full variable domain (remainder filled in from reference TRBV13 and TRBJ1-1): AAGVIQSPRHLIKEKRETATLKCYPIPRHDTVYWYQQGPGQDPQFLISFYEKMQSDKGSIPDRFSAQQFSDYHSELNMSSLELGDSALYFCASSLYSGGGTEAFFGQGTRLTVV.

This chain uses TRBV7-3 with TRBJ2-2; a weak D match, TRBD2 (5 bases). V was clipped by 3 bases and J by 5 bases, with 10 bases between them. The CDR3 sequence is 14 residues long. Per germline, CDR1 SGHTA and CDR2 FQGTGA. The CDR3 DNA reads TGTGCCAGCAGCTTCGGCGGAGGTACCGGGGAGCTGTTTTTT. Translation: CASSFGGGTGELFF.

V usage is TRBV5-6 and J usage is TRBJ2-3; TRBD2 is a possible D gene (6 bases). V lost 0 bases and J 4 bases, leaving 12 bases between the germline ends. Germline V CDR1 and CDR2: SGHDT, YYEEEE. The CDR3 runs to 15 residues. The DNA of the CDR3 is TGTGCCAGCAGCTTGGCCGGAGGGTACCCAGATACGCAGTATTTT. The encoded protein is CASSLAGGYPDTQYF.

The chain employs TRBV6-5 and TRBJ1-1; D ambiguous. The CDR3 has 13 amino acids. Between the trimmed V and J ends, which lost 7 bases and 0 bases, there was a span of 9 bases. Per the germline V gene, CDR1 is MNHEY and CDR2 is SVGAGI. DNA of the CDR3: TGTGCCAGCATGCCACTCATGAACACTGAAGCTTTCTTT. It encodes CASMPLMNTEAFF.

The chain recombines TRBV7-9 with TRBJ1-1; D gene uncertain. Trimming left V 5 bases short and J 0 bases short, with 10 bases between. The CDR3 has 14 residues. Germline V gene data show CDR1 as SEHNR and CDR2 as FQNEAQ (reference sequence). As DNA, the CDR3 is TGTGCCAGCAGCCCGGACTGGCTGAACACTGAAGCTTTCTTT. It translates to CASSPDWLNTEAFF.

The V and J genes are TRBV5-1 and TRBJ2-7; 9 bases fit TRBD1. This CDR3 has 16 amino acids. Germline V gene lookup returns CDR1 SGHRS and CDR2 YFSETQ. The ends lost 0 bases at V and 5 bases at J; junction bases unmatched: 9. The CDR3 loop reads CASSLGFGTGFNEQYF. The CDR3 DNA is TGCGCCAGCAGCTTGGGTTTCGGGACAGGGTTTAACGAGCAGTACTTC.